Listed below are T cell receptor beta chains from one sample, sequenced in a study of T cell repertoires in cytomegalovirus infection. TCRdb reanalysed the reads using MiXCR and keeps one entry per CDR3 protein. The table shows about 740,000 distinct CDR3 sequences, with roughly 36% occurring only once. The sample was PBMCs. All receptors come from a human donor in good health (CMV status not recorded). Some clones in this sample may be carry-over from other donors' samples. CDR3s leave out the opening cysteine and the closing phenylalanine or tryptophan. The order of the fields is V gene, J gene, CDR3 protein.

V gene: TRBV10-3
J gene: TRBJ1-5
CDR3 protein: AISVGSSNQPQH

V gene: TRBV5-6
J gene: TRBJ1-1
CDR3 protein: ASSLGSAQAF

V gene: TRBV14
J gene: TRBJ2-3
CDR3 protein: ASSPTGNTQY

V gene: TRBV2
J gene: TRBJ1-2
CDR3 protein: ASLPGPNYGYT

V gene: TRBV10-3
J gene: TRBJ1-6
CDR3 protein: AISHDSNSPLH

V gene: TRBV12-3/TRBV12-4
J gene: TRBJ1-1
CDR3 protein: ASSRYWDVKGPSEAF

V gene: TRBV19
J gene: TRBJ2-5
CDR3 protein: ASSLGLAGEMVETQY

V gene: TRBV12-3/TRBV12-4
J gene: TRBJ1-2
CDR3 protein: ASSADRRYGYT

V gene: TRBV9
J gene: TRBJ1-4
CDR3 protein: ASSPRQGGISNEKLF

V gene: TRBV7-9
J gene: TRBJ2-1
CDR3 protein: ASSGNPLAGGSYNEQF

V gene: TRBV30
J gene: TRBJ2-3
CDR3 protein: AWSPGLAWDTQY

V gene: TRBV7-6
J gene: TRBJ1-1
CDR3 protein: ASSLASGTEAF

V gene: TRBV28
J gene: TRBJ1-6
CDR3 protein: ASSPGQGRAPLH

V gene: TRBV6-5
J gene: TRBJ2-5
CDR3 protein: ASSYSLKRGVQETQY

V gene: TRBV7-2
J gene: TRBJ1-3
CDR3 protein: ASSRNGGTGTGNTIY

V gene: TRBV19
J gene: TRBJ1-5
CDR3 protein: ASSHRGSQHQH

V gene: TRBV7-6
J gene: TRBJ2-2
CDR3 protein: ASSPGQIGRGTGELF

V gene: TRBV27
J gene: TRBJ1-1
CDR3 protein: ATSGQGRTEAF

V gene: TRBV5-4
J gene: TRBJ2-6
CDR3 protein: ASSLVHDNVLT

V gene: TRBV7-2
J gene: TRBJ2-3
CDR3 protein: ASSPPGQAQY

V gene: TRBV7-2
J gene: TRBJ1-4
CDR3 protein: ASSLDAPWVKLF

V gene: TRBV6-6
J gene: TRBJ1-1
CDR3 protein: ASSGTAMNTEAF

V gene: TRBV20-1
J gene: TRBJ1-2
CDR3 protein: SATVFGTQGYT

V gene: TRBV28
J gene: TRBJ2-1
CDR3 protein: ASSFSPREVNEQF

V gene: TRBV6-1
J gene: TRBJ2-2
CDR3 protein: ASSEAYGELF

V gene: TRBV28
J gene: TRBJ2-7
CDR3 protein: ASSGPKRGPYEQY

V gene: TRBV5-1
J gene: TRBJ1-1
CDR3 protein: ASRDSLTEAF

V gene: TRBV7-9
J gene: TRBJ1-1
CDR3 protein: ASSAGQGFVGDTEAF

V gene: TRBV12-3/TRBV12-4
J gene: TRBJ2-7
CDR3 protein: ASSEGDRSYAYEQY

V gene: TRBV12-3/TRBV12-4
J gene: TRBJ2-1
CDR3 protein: ASSLINYNEQF

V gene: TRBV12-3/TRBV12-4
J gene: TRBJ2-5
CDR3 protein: ASSFRRNQETQY